The TCR beta chain described here comes from a study of OX40 agonist ivuxolimab in advanced cancers. Using immunoSEQ multiplex PCR, the repertoire was profiled, and TCRdb retains in-frame clones only, with some absent. The profile covers 73,000 or so clones, with almost 90% appearing a single time and over 0.75% taken by the ten largest. As to this clone: As yet, its antigen is unknown.

Per the germline V gene, CDR1 is KGHSH and CDR2 is LQKENI. V was shortened by 5 bases and J by 8 bases, with 13 bases between the two germline ends. This CDR3 is 13 amino acids long. Points from the study as a whole: In the 0.1-3.0 mg/kg groups, partial responders showed among the lowest expansion.

The TCR sequence derives from an adult with an advanced solid tumor such as melanoma, head and neck, liver or kidney cancer. The V and J genes are TRBV18 and TRBJ1-3, with a weak D call TRBD1 (5 bases). Sequencing was performed on CD4+ or CD8+ T cells sorted from blood, taken in a trial of the OX40 agonist ivuxolimab. This CDR3 is CASSKVQGDTIYF. The CDR3 nucleotides read TGTGCCAGCTCAAAAGTCCAGGGAGACACCATATATTTT.